The next 2 T cell receptor beta chains were all read from a single sample in a study of Graves' ophthalmopathy and Graves' hyperthyroidism. Scientists amplified the TCR beta CDR3 regions from RNA transcripts. The workflow started with a first-round RT-PCR run with HTBI primers and then moved on to a second-round multiplex PCR. TCRdb fed the multiplex PCR reads into MiXCR, producing one record per CDR3 protein. The sample records more than 300,000 distinct CDR3 sequences, less than 20% being singletons. The sample was peripheral blood. The receptors come from a young woman with stable Graves' hyperthyroidism.

This clonotype turned up a few times. The V and J genes are TRBV13 and TRBJ2-2, with 8 bases fitting TRBD2. V dropped 5 bases and J dropped 3; count of bases not matched to a gene: 5. CDR3 length: 15 amino acids. CDR1 and CDR2 from the germline V gene are PRHDT and FYEKMQ (reference sequence). CDR3 amino acids: CASSVGGGDTGELFF. The CDR3 region has the DNA TGTGCCAGCAGCGTCGGGGGGGGAGACACCGGGGAGCTGTTTTTT.

This clonotype was seen at least ten times. The chain recombines TRBV7-2 with TRBJ1-6, with TRBD1 as a possible D gene (5 bases). This CDR3 is 14 amino acids long. Germline CDR1 SGHTA, CDR2 FQGNSA. With 5 bases removed from V and 5 bases from J, the gap between germline ends came to 10 bases. The CDR3 region has the DNA TGTGCCAGCAGCCGCAGGGCTAATAATTCACCCCTCCACTTT. Protein: CASSRRANNSPLHF.